This entry describes one TCR beta chain. Its antigen target is currently unknown. Base-call qualities are not available, and no considerably larger clone is one nucleotide away. CDR1 SQVTM and CDR2 ANQGSEA are derived from the germline V gene. V trim: 6 bases; J trim: 4 bases; unmatched bases: 7. From the cysteine through the phenylalanine, the CDR3 covers 14 amino acids. Of the read, only the CDR3 DNA is kept; its 42 bases are in frame from base 1. RNA was extracted using the RNeasy kit, and roughly 0.45 to 1 ug of the RNA was reverse transcribed with random hexamers. TCR beta CDR3 regions were amplified with the immunoSEQ multiplex PCR assay covering 54 Vbeta and 13 Jbeta segments. PCR amplification bias was corrected by using a synthetic template baseline for primer optimization and computational correction. Under the source paper's analysis protocol: Reads were assigned to V, D and J genes according to IMGT and analyzed in immunoSEQ Analyzer, with only productive sequences retained. Clonality was computed as one minus Shannon entropy normalized by log2 of the number of productive unique sequences. For each patient and control, public and private clones were evaluated among the 100 most prevalent clones. Clones were defined as Susac-specific if absent from the healthy and MS cohorts, from 1052 published viral clones and from other ImmuneACCESS disease sequences. The raw public data were reprocessed by TCRdb itself: fastp quality trimming at Q25, MiXCR clonotype calling, in-frame beta chains only. Rows with one shared CDR3 protein collapse into an entry with the most common genes and DNA. The V and J calls here are based on TCRdb, not the publication. The sample contains some 120,000 distinct CDR3 sequences, roughly 92% of them found a single time. Of the sample, about 0.11% is held by the ten largest clones.

This sample was included in a study of CD8 T cells in Susac syndrome (dated by TCRdb to the late 2010s). As for the study more broadly: Whether CD8+ T cell activation and differentiation in Susac syndrome was antigen driven was tested using repertoire sequencing. Clonality of the CD8+ T cell repertoire was compared between about a dozen healthy donors, roughly 14 Susac syndrome patients and about 15 multiple sclerosis patients. Overall study results and their limits: The number of individuals in the TCR sequencing and HLA analysis was acknowledged as relatively small.

Peripheral blood CD8+ and CD4+ T cells from healthy donors, Susac syndrome patients and multiple sclerosis patients were profiled using high-throughput TCR beta sequencing. Healthy donors were included as age- and sex-matched controls. Bulk CD8+ and CD4+ T cells were purified by magnetic negative isolation, while CD8+ TEMRA cells were enriched using FACS. Blood was collected in EDTA tubes and processed within 24 hours, with PBMCs isolated through density gradient centrifugation. PBMCs destined for TCR sequencing were cryopreserved in liquid nitrogen and later thawed in a 37 °C water bath. Purity of sorted or isolated CD4+, CD8+ and CD8+ TEMRA cells was at least 90%.

The V gene is TRBV29-1 and the J gene is TRBJ1-1; 11 bases in the middle match TRBD1. The clonotype comes from a human donor in good health. Material: CD8+ T cells from PBMCs. The CDR3 amino acid sequence is: CSVGAGTGGTEAFF. In nucleotide form, the sequence is TGCAGCGTGGGGGCCGGGACAGGGGGCACTGAAGCTTTCTTT.